The 15 T cell receptor beta chains below come from one sample, sequenced in a study of blood T cell repertoires in COVID-19. Sequencing was performed with immunoSEQ multiplex PCR; in TCRdb, only in-frame clones are kept and a portion is missing. The repertoire consists of 250,000 to 400,000 clones, with under 90% occurring once and the leading ten covering roughly 2.8%. The specimen sequenced was peripheral blood. These receptors all stem from a woman aged 30 to 39 with COVID-19, enrolled during active disease.

The chain carries TRBV5-1 and TRBJ1-4, with 8 bases lining up with TRBD1. CDR3 length: 16 residues. Losses at the gene ends were 0 bases for V and 0 bases for J; bases not matched to a gene: 1. Germline loops: CDR1 SGHRS, CDR2 YFSETQ. In nucleotides, the CDR3 is TGCGCCAGCAGCTTGGGGGACAGGACAACTAATGAAAAACTGTTTTTT. This gives the protein CASSLGDRTTNEKLFF.

The rearrangement joins TRBV3-1 (or the pseudogene TRBV3-2) to TRBJ2-5, with D possibly being TRBD2 (5 bases). The germline gives CDR1 LGHDT, CDR2 YNNKEL (reference sequence). This CDR3 contains 16 residues. V lost 2 bases to trimming and J lost 2 bases, with 15 bases between them. The DNA of the CDR3 is TGTGCCAGCAGCCAACTTAAGACCTGGACTCAAGAGACCCAGTACTTC. It yields the protein CASSQLKTWTQETQYF.

The chain has TRBV5-6 and TRBJ2-7; D not resolved. The CDR3 has 13 amino acids. Germline values: CDR1 SGHDT, CDR2 YYEEEE. Between the trimmed V and J ends, which lost 0 bases and 2 bases, there was a span of 6 bases. The CDR3 is CASSLGPTYEQYF. Written as DNA, the CDR3 is TGTGCCAGCAGCTTGGGGCCAACCTACGAGCAGTACTTC.

CDR3 nucleotides: TGTGCCACCGGGACTAGCGGGAACCCTACCTACGAGCAGTACTTC. Translated: CATGTSGNPTYEQYF. The V and J genes are TRBV10-3 and TRBJ2-7, with 13 bases that match TRBD2. The V and J ends lost 10 bases and 2 bases, in that order; junction bases with no gene match: 8. Germline V gives CDR1 ENHRY, CDR2 SYGVKD. CDR3 length: 15 residues.

The chain joins TRBV5-4 to TRBJ2-3, with D tentatively TRBD2 (5 bases). The CDR3 runs 16 residues. V lost 0 bases to trimming and J lost 2 bases, with 13 bases between them. The germline CDR1 and CDR2 sequences are SGHNT and YYREEE (reference sequence). The CDR3 nucleotides are TGTGCCAGCAGCTTGGGAGGGAGTCGGATCACAGATACGCAGTATTTT. This sequence encodes CASSLGGSRITDTQYF.

The rearrangement links TRBV9 to TRBJ2-2, with D possibly being TRBD2 (6 bases). Trimming shortened V by 0 bases and J by 5 bases, and 23 bases separated the two germline ends. CDR1 is SGDLS and CDR2 is YYNGEE in the germline V gene. The CDR3 extends over 19 amino acids. CDR3 residues: CASSVAGDQLSEYTGELFF. The DNA for the CDR3 is TGTGCCAGCAGCGTAGCGGGGGACCAACTCTCGGAGTATACCGGGGAGCTGTTTTTT.

V gene TRBV7-9 combines with J gene TRBJ2-3; possibly TRBD2 for D (6 bases). This CDR3 is built from 10 residues. Trimming took 8 bases from V and 6 from J, leaving 6 bases between them. Germline V lookup: CDR1 SEHNR, CDR2 FQNEAQ (reference sequence). The CDR3 here is CASGGDTQYF. Written as DNA, the CDR3 is TGTGCCAGCGGGGGGGATACGCAGTATTTT.

J is TRBJ1-2 and V is TRBV7-2; D ambiguous. The CDR3 has 13 residues. CDR1 SGHTA and CDR2 FQGNSA come from the germline V gene. V dropped 5 bases and J dropped 0 bases, with 7 bases sitting between them. The DNA of the CDR3 is TGTGCCAGCAGCCGAGGAGCTAACTATGGCTACACCTTC. Translating gives CASSRGANYGYTF.

The chain joins TRBV6-6 to TRBJ1-2; the D is unclear. Between the trimmed V and J ends, which lost 3 bases and 5 bases, there was a span of 7 bases. CDR3 length: 12 amino acids. Germline values: CDR1 MNHNY, CDR2 SVGAGI (reference sequence). This CDR3 is CASSYTLYGYTF. DNA of the CDR3: TGTGCCAGCAGTTATACCCTATATGGCTACACCTTC.

This chain links TRBV4-2 with TRBJ1-3; D is possibly TRBD1 (6 bases). The CDR3 loop spans 16 amino acids. V was shortened by 3 bases and J by 0 bases, with 12 bases between the two germline ends. Germline V CDR1 and CDR2: LGHNA, YNFKEQ. The DNA of the CDR3 is TGTGCCAGCAGCCATAATACAGGGAACTCTGGAAACACCATATATTTT. It yields the protein CASSHNTGNSGNTIYF.

The gene calls are TRBV7-9 and TRBJ1-1, with D unclear. CDR1 is SEHNR, CDR2 FQNEAQ, per germline (reference sequence). V lost 9 bases and J 10 bases, leaving 15 bases between the germline ends. CDR3 length equals 11 residues. The CDR3 DNA reads TGTGCCAGTAGCCCCGGGGAAGGAGCTTTCTTT. Amino acid sequence: CASSPGEGAFF.

V usage is TRBV21-1 and J usage is TRBJ2-7; the tabulated D call, TRBD2, remains unverified against the DNA. TRBV21-1 is labeled a pseudogene. The CDR3 is 15 amino acids. CDR3 sequence: CASSAPSGSCYEQYF. CDR3 sequence (DNA): TGTGCCAGCAGCGCTCCTAGCGGGAGTTGTTACGAGCAGTACTTC.

The rearrangement uses TRBV7-2 and TRBJ2-7; 11 nucleotides line up with TRBD1. Germline V gives CDR1 SGHTA, CDR2 FQGNSA. This CDR3 region has 15 residues. With 3 bases clipped from V and 6 bases from J, the junction kept 7 bases outside the gene matches. The CDR3 coding sequence is TGTGCCAGCAGCTTGGACAGGGGGCTGGCGTTCGAGCAGTACTTC. Translated: CASSLDRGLAFEQYF.

The chain is built from TRBV6-6 and TRBJ1-2; weak D call: TRBD1 (5 bases). CDR1 is MNHNY and CDR2 is SVGAGI in the germline V gene (reference sequence). The CDR3 has 14 amino acids. Trimming took 6 bases from V and 8 from J, leaving 19 bases between them. CDR3 in DNA: TGTGCCAGCAGGGAAGGGGCAGATCCCTCGGGCTACACCTTC. Protein sequence: CASREGADPSGYTF.

The chain recombines TRBV19 with TRBJ1-2, with D hard to call. CDR3 length: 12 amino acids. The V gene's germline CDR1 is LNHDA and CDR2 SQIVND (reference sequence). V was trimmed by 3 bases and J by 8 bases, leaving 10 bases between them. CDR3 region: CASSILGGGYTF. The CDR3 DNA reads as TGTGCCAGTAGTATCTTAGGCGGAGGCTACACCTTC.